Below, 27 T cell receptor beta chains from the same sample are listed, as sequenced in a study of control samples from healthy donors and cancer patients. TCRdb keeps only in-frame clones here, not all; method: immunoSEQ multiplex PCR. The data show some 120,000 clones, approximately 95% seen once. Sequencing was carried out using blood. Receptors originate from a man aged 30 to 39 in good health.

The chain combines TRBV4-1 with TRBJ1-1, with 9 bases fitting TRBD1. V was clipped by 4 bases and J by 3 bases; unmatched bases: 3. There are 14 residues in the CDR3. From germline, CDR1 is MGHRA and CDR2 YSYEKL. This chain's CDR3 is CASSRDRGYTEAFF. CDR3 nucleotide sequence: TGCGCCAGCAGCCGAGACAGGGGGTACACTGAAGCTTTCTTT.

The chain employs TRBV4-1 and TRBJ1-6; D is ambiguous. Germline assignment: CDR1 MGHRA and CDR2 YSYEKL. V lost 2 bases to trimming and J lost 6 bases, with 11 bases between them. The CDR3 contains 15 residues. The CDR3 spells CASSQKKPANSPLHF. The CDR3 nucleotides are TGCGCCAGCAGCCAAAAAAAACCAGCTAATTCACCCCTCCACTTT.

This clone was picked up one time. The chain couples TRBV10-1 to TRBJ2-4, with D hard to call. Germline V gene data show CDR1 as WNHNN and CDR2 as SYGVQD (reference sequence). V was trimmed by 4 bases and J by 7 bases, leaving 8 bases between them. This CDR3 is built from 12 residues. CDR3 sequence (DNA): TGCGCCAGCAGTGCCGGTGGCAACATTCAGTACTTC. It specifies CASSAGGNIQYF.

This chain links TRBV6-2 or TRBV6-3 with TRBJ1-5, with D possibly being TRBD1 (5 bases). The length of the CDR3 is 14 residues. Germline V gene sequence: CDR1 MNHEY, CDR2 SVGEGT. V lost 2 bases and J 11 bases, leaving 16 bases between the germline ends. As DNA, the CDR3 is TGTGCCAGCAGTTACCGGGTCGACAGAGGAACCCAGCATTTT. Protein product: CASSYRVDRGTQHF.

This chain joins TRBV7-2 and TRBJ2-5; a weak D match, TRBD2 (5 bases). This CDR3 is 15 amino acids long. The germline CDR1 and CDR2 sequences are SGHTA and FQGNSA. Between the trimmed V and J ends, which lost 4 bases and 1 base, there was a span of 13 bases. The CDR3 loop is CASSSAHRGQETQYF. In nucleotides, the CDR3 is TGTGCCAGCAGCTCGGCTCACCGGGGCCAAGAGACCCAGTACTTC.

The chain is built from TRBV2 and TRBJ1-1; 7 bases agree with TRBD1. J was trimmed by 8 bases and V by 5 bases; bases with no gene match: 11. Germline lookup yields CDR1 SNHLY and CDR2 FYNNEI. The CDR3 runs 14 residues. CDR3 DNA: TGTGCCAGCAGTCCCCGACAGGGCTCTTCAGAAGCTTTCTTT. Its translation is CASSPRQGSSEAFF.

The V and J genes are TRBV4-3 and TRBJ1-2; 8 bases fit TRBD1. CDR3 length equals 15 residues. Germline V gives CDR1 LGHNA, CDR2 YSLEER. V was clipped by 1 base and J by 3 bases; unmatched bases: 4. The CDR3 coding sequence is TGCGCCAGCAGCCAAGCCGACAGGGGCGACTATGGCTACACCTTC. This encodes CASSQADRGDYGYTF.

The J gene is TRBJ1-6, the V gene TRBV6-2 or TRBV6-3; D is ambiguous. The CDR3 has 13 residues. The germline V gene encodes CDR1 MNHEY and CDR2 SVGEGT. V was clipped by 2 bases and J by 3 bases, with 2 bases between them. This CDR3 is CASSYSYNSPLHF. The DNA of the CDR3 is TGTGCCAGCAGTTACAGCTATAATTCACCCCTCCACTTT.

The rearrangement joins TRBV7-3 to TRBJ2-3; D not resolved. The CDR3 sequence is 13 residues long. In germline, CDR1 is SGHTA, CDR2 FQGTGA. V lost 0 bases and J lost 6, with 7 bases in between. For the CDR3, the DNA is TGTGCCAGCAGCTTAACTAGGTCGGATACGCAGTATTTT. Translation gives CASSLTRSDTQYF. The entire variable domain, with the rest obtained from reference TRBV7-3 and TRBJ2-3, is as follows: GAGVSQTPSNKVTEKGKYVELRCDPISGHTALYWYRQSLGQGPEFLIYFQGTGAADDSGLPNDRFFAVRPEGSVSTLKIQRTERGDSAVYLCASSLTRSDTQYFGPGTRLTVL.

The V call is TRBV7-9, the J call TRBJ1-6; D gene unclear. This CDR3 contains 10 residues. Trimming stripped 3 bases from V and 16 bases from J, with 7 bases between. The germline gives CDR1 SEHNR, CDR2 FQNEAQ (reference sequence). The CDR3 sequence: CASSFADLHF. The CDR3 nucleotides are TGTGCCAGCAGCTTCGCGGATCTCCACTTT.

Here the CDR3 DNA reads TGCGCCAGCAGCCAAGATGGGACGACAGCTGAAAAACTGTTTTTT. This gives the protein CASSQDGTTAEKLFF. This chain joins TRBV4-3 and TRBJ1-4; the D gene is possibly TRBD1 (5 bases). V was pared by 0 bases and J by 7 bases, with 12 bases between. CDR3 size: 15 residues. From germline, CDR1 is LGHNA and CDR2 YSLEER.

CDR3 in amino acids: CASSRTGGSSNYGYTF. In DNA form, the CDR3 reads TGTGCCAGCAGTCGGACAGGGGGTTCGTCTAACTATGGCTACACCTTC. The chain couples TRBV6-2 or TRBV6-3 to TRBJ1-2; 10 nucleotides agree with TRBD1. Germline CDR1 is MNHEY and CDR2 is SVGEGT. The V segment lost 5 bases and the J segment 0 bases; nucleotides outside the gene matches: 6. The CDR3 contains 16 residues.

V gene TRBV5-1 combines with J gene TRBJ2-5; TRBD1 might be the D (6 bases). Germline V gene sequence: CDR1 SGHRS, CDR2 YFSETQ. Trimming took off 4 bases at V and 1 base at J, with 14 bases between the two ends. The CDR3 has 15 residues. This CDR3 reads CASSPTGQLQETQYF. Written as DNA, the CDR3 is TGCGCCAGCAGCCCTACCGGACAGCTCCAAGAGACCCAGTACTTC.

The chain is built from TRBV19 and TRBJ1-2, with D tentatively TRBD1 (6 bases). V was shortened by 5 bases and J by 1 base, with 8 bases between the two germline ends. Germline V gene sequence: CDR1 LNHDA, CDR2 SQIVND (reference sequence). The CDR3 spans 13 residues. DNA of the CDR3: TGTGCCAGTAGTCCAGGGGTTAACTATGGCTACACCTTC. Its translation: CASSPGVNYGYTF.

As DNA, the CDR3 is TGCAGCGTTACCGTGGGCCGGCGGGGCACCGGGGAGCTGTTTTTT. As protein: CSVTVGRRGTGELFF. V usage is TRBV29-1 and J usage is TRBJ2-2; D may be TRBD2 (6 bases). The CDR3 consists of 15 residues. From germline, CDR1 is SQVTM and CDR2 ANQGSEA. Trimming removed 5 bases from V and 4 bases from J, with 17 bases in between.

In nucleotides, the CDR3 is TGCGCCAGCAGCCAAGCCTTGACAGGGACCTATGGCTACACCTTC. This encodes CASSQALTGTYGYTF. The chain recombines TRBV4-3 with TRBJ1-2, with 7 bases fitting TRBD1. The V segment lost 1 base and the J segment 4 bases; nucleotides outside the gene matches: 6. From germline, CDR1 is LGHNA and CDR2 YSLEER. The CDR3 is 15 residues long.

The V and J genes are TRBV5-1 and TRBJ2-2; D may be TRBD2 (5 bases). Trimming took off 0 bases at V and 7 bases at J, with 16 bases between the two ends. Germline V gives CDR1 SGHRS, CDR2 YFSETQ. The CDR3 has 16 residues. The CDR3 DNA reads as TGCGCCAGCAGCTTGGGTACTAGTCGGACCGGCGGGGAGCTGTTTTTT. Encoded protein: CASSLGTSRTGGELFF.

The chain links TRBV5-1 to TRBJ2-1, with 7 bases aligning to TRBD2. J gave up 4 bases and V 3 bases, and 10 bases lay outside the gene matches. The CDR3 is made up of 16 amino acids. Germline CDR1 reads SGHRS; CDR2 reads YFSETQ. The CDR3 region has the DNA TGCGCCAGCAGCTGGGAGCGAGGGAGGGGATACAATGAGCAGTTCTTC. Protein product: CASSWERGRGYNEQFF.

The V gene is TRBV28, the J gene TRBJ1-4, with unresolved D. The CDR3 totals 14 residues. Germline assignment: CDR1 MDHEN and CDR2 SYDVKM. Trimming left V 6 bases short and J 4 bases short, with 12 bases between. The CDR3 nucleotides are TGTGCCAGCAGGGAGAACATACGTAATGAAAAACTGTTTTTT. Translated: CASRENIRNEKLFF.

V and J are TRBV6-6 and TRBJ2-4; 13 nucleotides match TRBD2. Germline CDR1 MNHNY, CDR2 SVGAGI (reference sequence). V dropped 6 bases and J dropped 6; count of bases not matched to a gene: 5. The CDR3 consists of 15 residues. CDR3 amino acids: CASRGTSGVSNIQYF. The CDR3 DNA reads TGTGCCAGCAGAGGGACTAGCGGGGTGTCAAACATTCAGTACTTC.

The chain uses TRBV19 and TRBJ1-1, with TRBD1 matching over 9 bases. Germline V CDR1 and CDR2: LNHDA, SQIVND (reference sequence). V lost 3 bases and J lost 3; bases outside the gene matches: 8. This CDR3 is 16 amino acids long. The CDR3 DNA reads TGTGCCAGTAGTATTATCGGGACAGGGTCGGACACTGAAGCTTTCTTT. It codes for CASSIIGTGSDTEAFF.

This clone was found once. The chain combines TRBV5-1 with TRBJ1-1; a possible D gene is TRBD1 (5 bases). The CDR3 is made up of 13 amino acids. Germline CDR1 is SGHRS and CDR2 is YFSETQ. V was trimmed by 0 bases and J by 4 bases, leaving 7 bases between them. Written as DNA, the CDR3 is TGCGCCAGCAGCTTGGCCAGGGCCACTGAAGCTTTCTTT. Translated, it gives CASSLARATEAFF.

V and J are TRBV29-1 and TRBJ2-1; D ambiguous. The ends were cut back, 6 bases at V and 6 bases at J, with 12 bases in the middle. Germline CDR1 is SQVTM and CDR2 is ANQGSEA. This CDR3 comprises 12 residues. The CDR3 spells CSVTKLGNEQFF. The CDR3 nucleotides read TGCAGCGTGACGAAACTGGGCAATGAGCAGTTCTTC.

The V gene is TRBV11-2, the J gene TRBJ2-1; D remains ambiguous. Per the germline V gene, CDR1 is SGHAT and CDR2 is FQNNGV. Trimming stripped 2 bases from V and 3 bases from J, with 17 bases between. The CDR3 has 17 residues. DNA for the CDR3: TGTGCCAGCAGCTTAATACAAGGTGCGACGATCTACAATGAGCAGTTCTTC. It yields the protein CASSLIQGATIYNEQFF.

The chain has TRBV27 and TRBJ1-5; a possible D gene is TRBD1 (6 bases). Germline assignment: CDR1 MNHEY and CDR2 SMNVEV (reference sequence). The CDR3 extends over 13 amino acids. Trimming pared 4 bases from V and 6 bases from J, leaving 10 bases between. The CDR3 region has the DNA TGTGCCAGCAGTTCGGGGGCGGGTCAGCCCCAGCATTTT. This translates into CASSSGAGQPQHF.

In DNA form, the CDR3 reads TGCGCCAGCAGCCCCTATAGGGGCGAGCAGTACTTC. Translated, it gives CASSPYRGEQYF. This chain uses TRBV5-1 with TRBJ2-7; tentatively, D is TRBD1 (5 bases). The CDR3 contains 12 residues. Germline loops: CDR1 SGHRS, CDR2 YFSETQ. Trimming left V 4 bases short and J 6 bases short, with 11 bases between.

This clone is a singleton in its sample. The chain recombines TRBV19 with TRBJ2-7; TRBD1 is a possible D gene (7 bases). Germline CDR1 is LNHDA and CDR2 is SQIVND (reference sequence). The V and J ends lost 6 bases and 3 bases respectively, with 15 bases between them. This CDR3 has 14 amino acids. CDR3 sequence (DNA): TGTGCCAGTAGCCCCGCGGGACAGATCTACGAGCAGTACTTC. Translating gives CASSPAGQIYEQYF.